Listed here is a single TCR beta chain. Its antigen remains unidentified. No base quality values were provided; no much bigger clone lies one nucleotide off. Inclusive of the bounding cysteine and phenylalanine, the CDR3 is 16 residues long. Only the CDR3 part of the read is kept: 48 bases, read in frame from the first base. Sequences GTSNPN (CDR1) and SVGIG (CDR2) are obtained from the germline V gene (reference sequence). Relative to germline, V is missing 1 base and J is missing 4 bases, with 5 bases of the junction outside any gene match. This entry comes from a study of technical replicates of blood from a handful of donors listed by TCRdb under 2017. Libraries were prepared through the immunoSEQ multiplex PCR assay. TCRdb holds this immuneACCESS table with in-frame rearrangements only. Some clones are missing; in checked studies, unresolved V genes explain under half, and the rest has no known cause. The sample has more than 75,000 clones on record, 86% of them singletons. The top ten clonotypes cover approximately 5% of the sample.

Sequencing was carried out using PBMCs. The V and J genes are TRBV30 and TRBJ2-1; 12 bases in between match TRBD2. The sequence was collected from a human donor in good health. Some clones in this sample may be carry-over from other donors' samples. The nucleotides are TGTGCCTGGAGTGCCGGACTAGCGGGGATGTACAATGAGCAGTTCTTC. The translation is CAWSAGLAGMYNEQFF.